The 21 T cell receptor beta chains below come from one sample, sequenced in a study of CD8 T cells in Susac syndrome. An amount of RNA that ranged from roughly 0.45 to 1 ug was reverse transcribed with random hexamers. Each CDR3 protein gets one entry after TCRdb re-called the immunoSEQ multiplex PCR reads with MiXCR. The data hold approximately 170,000 distinct CDR3 sequences, with around 94% observed a single time. The specimen was CD4+ T cells from PBMCs. The receptors stem from a human donor with multiple sclerosis.

The rearrangement links TRBV27 to TRBJ2-3; the match to TRBD1 covers 7 bases. The trim removed 6 bases at V and 2 bases at J, leaving 5 bases unmatched. This CDR3 has 14 residues. Germline lookup yields CDR1 MNHEY and CDR2 SMNVEV (reference sequence). In DNA form, the CDR3 reads TGTGCCAGCAGGCCACAGGGGCACACAGATACGCAGTATTTT. Translation: CASRPQGHTDTQYF.

The chain recombines TRBV20-1 with TRBJ2-7; the D gene is possibly TRBD2 (7 bases). Trimming cost V 3 bases and J 5 bases, with 11 bases left between them. The CDR3 extends over 12 amino acids. CDR1 and CDR2 from the germline V gene are DFQATT and SNEGSKA (reference sequence). CDR3 residues: CSARGGRDEQYF. The CDR3 DNA follows: TGCAGTGCTAGGGGGGGGCGCGACGAGCAGTACTTC.

The V and J genes are TRBV29-1 and TRBJ1-1, with D tentatively TRBD1 (5 bases). Looked up from germline, CDR1 is SQVTM and CDR2 is ANQGSEA. The CDR3 runs 15 residues. Trimming took off 0 bases at V and 4 bases at J, with 15 bases between the two ends. CDR3 region: CSVEDRVGGGTEAFF. DNA of the CDR3: TGCAGCGTTGAAGATCGGGTGGGCGGGGGCACTGAAGCTTTCTTT.

CDR3 in amino acids: CATGHSLNTEAFF. In nucleotides, the CDR3 is TGTGCCACCGGCCACAGCCTGAACACTGAAGCTTTCTTT. This chain connects TRBV15 to TRBJ1-1; D not resolved. Trimming shortened V by 8 bases and J by 0 bases, and 10 bases separated the two germline ends. The germline gives CDR1 LNHNV, CDR2 YYDKDF (reference sequence). The CDR3 has 13 residues.

The table lists this clonotype with a count of one. The CDR3 DNA sequence: TGTGCCTGTTCCCGGGACAGGAACACTGAAGCTTTCTTT. Translation gives CACSRDRNTEAFF. The chain is built from TRBV30 and TRBJ1-1, with 7 positions matching TRBD1. Trimming cost V 6 bases and J 1 base; bases outside gene matches: 5. CDR3 length: 13 amino acids. Germline CDR1 and CDR2: GTSNPN and SVGIG (reference sequence).

The V call is TRBV18, the J call TRBJ1-5; TRBD1 matches at 9 bases. The germline V gene encodes CDR1 KGHSH and CDR2 LQKENI. With V trimmed by 6 bases and J by 5 bases, 8 bases remained unmatched. The CDR3 has 15 residues. The CDR3: CASSAGTGLDQPQHF. CDR3 sequence (DNA): TGTGCCAGCTCGGCAGGGACAGGGTTAGATCAGCCCCAGCATTTT.

The chain links TRBV10-3 to TRBJ1-1; no reliable D call. CDR1 and CDR2 (germline): ENHRY, SYGVKD. CDR3 length: 12 amino acids. V lost 0 bases and J 7 bases, leaving 6 bases between the germline ends. The CDR3 is CAISESGNEAFF. The DNA for the CDR3 is TGTGCCATCAGTGAGTCAGGGAATGAAGCTTTCTTT.

V is TRBV23-1 and J is TRBJ1-5; 10 positions agree with TRBD1. TRBV23-1 is assigned to the ORF class and has an uncertain function. The trim removed 2 bases at V and 5 bases at J, leaving 3 bases unmatched. The CDR3 is 15 residues long. DNA of the CDR3: TGCGCCAGCAGTCAAAGGGACAGGGGCTATCAGCCCCAGCATTTT. This codes for CASSQRDRGYQPQHF.

This chain links TRBV6-5 with TRBJ1-1, with a weak D call TRBD1 (5 bases). The germline gives CDR1 MNHEY, CDR2 SVGAGI. Trimming removed 6 bases from V and 9 bases from J, with 14 bases in between. CDR3 length: 12 amino acids. DNA for the CDR3: TGTGCCAGCAGCTACAGGCGGGGGAAAGCTTTCTTT. This encodes CASSYRRGKAFF.

This chain uses TRBV27 with TRBJ1-5; 11 bases are a match to TRBD1. The CDR3 sequence is 20 residues long. The trim removed 1 base at V and 0 bases at J, leaving 11 bases unmatched. CDR1 and CDR2 (germline): MNHEY, SMNVEV (reference sequence). CDR3 protein: CASSLFGGTGGTYSNQPQHF. The CDR3 DNA is TGTGCCAGCAGTTTATTTGGGGGGACAGGGGGTACTTATAGCAATCAGCCCCAGCATTTT.

The chain employs TRBV2 and TRBJ2-5; perhaps TRBD2 as D (6 bases). CDR3 length equals 16 residues. The ends were cut back, 4 bases at V and 4 bases at J, with 19 bases in the middle. The V gene's germline CDR1 is SNHLY and CDR2 FYNNEI. The CDR3 is CASSVGGTPIRETQYF. The CDR3 DNA is TGTGCCAGCAGTGTTGGGGGGACCCCAATCCGAGAGACCCAGTACTTC. Looking up the rest from reference TRBV2 and TRBJ2-5 gives the full variable domain: EPEVTQTPSHQVTQMGQEVILRCVPISNHLYFYWYRQILGQKVEFLVSFYNNEISEKSEIFDDQFSVERPDGSNFTLKIRSTKLEDSAMYFCASSVGGTPIRETQYFGPGTRLLVL.

V and J are TRBV6-1 and TRBJ2-1; perhaps TRBD2 as D (5 bases). Germline values: CDR1 MNHNS, CDR2 SASEGT. CDR3 size: 13 residues. Trimming took off 5 bases at V and 9 bases at J, with 14 bases between the two ends. The DNA of the CDR3 is TGTGCCAGCAGTCCTACTAGGCTGGGTGAGCAGTTCTTC. The encoded protein is CASSPTRLGEQFF.

The chain has TRBV29-1 and TRBJ2-4, with 7 bases lining up with TRBD2. Germline CDR1 SQVTM, CDR2 ANQGSEA. The CDR3 is made up of 11 amino acids. V gave up 3 bases and J gave up 8 bases; unmatched junction bases: 1. The DNA of the CDR3 is TGCAGCGTTGAGGGGGGGGACATTCAGTACTTC. Its protein is CSVEGGDIQYF.

The chain employs TRBV6-1 and TRBJ2-6, with a weak D call TRBD1 (6 bases). Germline loops: CDR1 MNHNS, CDR2 SASEGT. CDR3 size: 14 residues. The germline V and J ends were trimmed by 2 bases and 11 bases, with 13 bases remaining between them. CDR3 coding DNA: TGTGCCAGCAGTGAACAGGGGCCGGGACACGTCCTGACTTTC. It codes for CASSEQGPGHVLTF.

The rearrangement joins TRBV20-1 to TRBJ1-5; the match to TRBD1 covers 7 bases. Losses at the gene ends were 0 bases for V and 6 bases for J; bases not matched to a gene: 8. CDR3 size: 15 residues. Germline loops: CDR1 DFQATT, CDR2 SNEGSKA (reference sequence). The CDR3 nucleotides are TGCAGTGCTAGAGATCCAGGGGGAGAAGGTCAGCCCCAGCATTTT. It encodes CSARDPGGEGQPQHF.

This chain joins TRBV27 and TRBJ1-1; weak D call: TRBD1 (5 bases). CDR1 and CDR2 (germline): MNHEY, SMNVEV (reference sequence). Trimming left V 3 bases short and J 2 bases short, with 10 bases between. There are 14 residues in the CDR3. The CDR3 spells CASSFRGRNTEAFF. The CDR3 nucleotides read TGTGCCAGCAGTTTTAGGGGCCGCAACACTGAAGCTTTCTTT.

The J gene is TRBJ1-2, the V gene TRBV4-3; tentatively, D is TRBD1 (5 bases). V lost 4 bases and J lost 6, with 15 bases in between. CDR3 length: 14 residues. Germline CDR1 is LGHNA and CDR2 is YSLEER. In DNA, the CDR3 is TGCGCCAGCAGCCGTATTAAAGGGGAGGATGGCTACACCTTC. Protein sequence: CASSRIKGEDGYTF.

This rearrangement joins TRBV27 to TRBJ2-1, with TRBD1 as a possible D gene (6 bases). Germline loops: CDR1 MNHEY, CDR2 SMNVEV (reference sequence). V lost 6 bases and J lost 6, with 27 bases in between. This CDR3 is 18 amino acids long. The chain's CDR3 is CASSPIPPADSNCNEQFF. CDR3 nucleotides: TGTGCCAGCAGCCCGATCCCTCCCGCGGACAGTAACTGCAATGAGCAGTTCTTC.

The CDR3 here is CASSLVAGGVDTQYF. For the CDR3, the DNA is TGCGCCAGCAGCTTGGTGGCGGGAGGAGTAGATACGCAGTATTTT. The J gene is TRBJ2-3, the V gene TRBV5-1; 8 bases align to TRBD2. V lost 0 bases to trimming and J lost 5 bases; unmatched junction nucleotides: 5. Germline V lookup: CDR1 SGHRS, CDR2 YFSETQ. The CDR3 loop spans 15 amino acids.

This chain connects TRBV19 to TRBJ2-3; D perhaps matches TRBD2 (6 bases). With 5 bases removed from V and 1 base from J, the gap between germline ends came to 10 bases. Germline CDR1 is LNHDA and CDR2 is SQIVND (reference sequence). This CDR3 has 14 residues. CDR3 DNA: TGTGCCAGTAGTCCGGCTAGCGGCACAGATACGCAGTATTTT. Translation gives CASSPASGTDTQYF.

This clonotype was recorded once. V and J are TRBV11-1 and TRBJ2-3, with 10 bases that match TRBD2. Germline-derived CDR1 and CDR2 are SGHAT and FQDESV (reference sequence). Losses at the gene ends were 4 bases for V and 5 bases for J; bases not matched to a gene: 9. This CDR3 contains 16 residues. The CDR3 protein is CASSSLAGEVIDTQYF. The CDR3 DNA is TGTGCCAGCAGCTCCCTAGCGGGAGAGGTAATAGATACGCAGTATTTT.